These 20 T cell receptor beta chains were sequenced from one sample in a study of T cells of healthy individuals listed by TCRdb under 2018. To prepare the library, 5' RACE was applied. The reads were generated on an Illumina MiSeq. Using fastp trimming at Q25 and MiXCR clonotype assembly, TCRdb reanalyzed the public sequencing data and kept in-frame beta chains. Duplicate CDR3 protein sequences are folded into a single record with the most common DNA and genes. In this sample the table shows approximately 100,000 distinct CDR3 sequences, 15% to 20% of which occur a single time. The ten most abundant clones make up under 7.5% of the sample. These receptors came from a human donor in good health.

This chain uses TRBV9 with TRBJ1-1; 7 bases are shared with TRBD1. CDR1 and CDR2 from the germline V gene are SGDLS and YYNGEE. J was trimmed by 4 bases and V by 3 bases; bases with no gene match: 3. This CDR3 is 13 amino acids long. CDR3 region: CASSAQGVTEAFF. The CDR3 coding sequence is TGTGCCAGCAGCGCCCAGGGGGTCACTGAAGCTTTCTTT.

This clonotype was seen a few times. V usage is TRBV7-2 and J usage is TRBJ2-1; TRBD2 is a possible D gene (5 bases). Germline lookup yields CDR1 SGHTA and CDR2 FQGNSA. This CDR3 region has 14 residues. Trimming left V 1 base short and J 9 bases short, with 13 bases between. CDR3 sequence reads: CASSLEVGLVEQFF. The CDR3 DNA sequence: TGTGCCAGCAGCTTAGAGGTAGGACTCGTTGAGCAGTTCTTC.

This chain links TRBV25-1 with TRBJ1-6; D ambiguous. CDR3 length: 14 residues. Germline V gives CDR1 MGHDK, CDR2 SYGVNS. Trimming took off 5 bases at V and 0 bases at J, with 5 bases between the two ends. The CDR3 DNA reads TGTGCCAGCAGTCCGCTCTCCTATAATTCACCCCTCCACTTT. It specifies CASSPLSYNSPLHF.

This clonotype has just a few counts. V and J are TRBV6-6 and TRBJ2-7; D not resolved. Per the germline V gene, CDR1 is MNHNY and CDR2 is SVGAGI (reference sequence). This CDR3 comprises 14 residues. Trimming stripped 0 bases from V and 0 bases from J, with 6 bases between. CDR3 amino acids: CASSYSADSYEQYF. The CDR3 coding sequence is TGTGCCAGCAGTTACTCGGCAGACTCCTACGAGCAGTACTTC.

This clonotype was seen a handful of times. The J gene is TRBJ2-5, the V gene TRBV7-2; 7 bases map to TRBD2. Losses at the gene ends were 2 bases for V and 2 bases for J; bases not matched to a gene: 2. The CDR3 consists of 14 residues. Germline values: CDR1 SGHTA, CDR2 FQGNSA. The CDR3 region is CASSLNGGQETQYF. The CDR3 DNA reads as TGTGCCAGCAGCTTAAACGGGGGGCAAGAGACCCAGTACTTC.

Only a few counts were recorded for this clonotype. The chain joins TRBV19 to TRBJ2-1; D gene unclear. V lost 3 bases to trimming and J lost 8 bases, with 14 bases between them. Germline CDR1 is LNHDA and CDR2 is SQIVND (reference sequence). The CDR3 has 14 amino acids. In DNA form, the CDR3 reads TGTGCCAGTAGTATCGGTCCCATTATCGATGAGCAGTTCTTC. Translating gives CASSIGPIIDEQFF.

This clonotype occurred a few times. The CDR3 sequence is CASRLAANTGELFF. Here the CDR3 DNA reads TGTGCCTCCCGGTTAGCCGCGAACACCGGGGAGCTGTTTTTT. The chain employs TRBV2 and TRBJ2-2; unclear D gene. Germline CDR1 reads SNHLY; CDR2 reads FYNNEI. The CDR3 runs 14 residues. Trimming cost V 11 bases and J 0 bases, with 13 bases left between them.

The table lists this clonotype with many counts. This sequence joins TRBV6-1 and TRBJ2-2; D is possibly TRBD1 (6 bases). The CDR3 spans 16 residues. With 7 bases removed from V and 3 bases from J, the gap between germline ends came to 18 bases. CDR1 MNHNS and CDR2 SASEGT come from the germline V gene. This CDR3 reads CASIRRDTKDTGELFF. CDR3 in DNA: TGTGCCAGCATACGACGGGACACGAAGGACACCGGGGAGCTGTTTTTT.

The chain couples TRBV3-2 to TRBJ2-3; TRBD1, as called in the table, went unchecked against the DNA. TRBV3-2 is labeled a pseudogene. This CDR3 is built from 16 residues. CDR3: CASSQGGHPSTDTQYF. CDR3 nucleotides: TGTGCCAGCAGCCAGGGGGGGCACCCTAGCACAGATACGCAGTATTTT.

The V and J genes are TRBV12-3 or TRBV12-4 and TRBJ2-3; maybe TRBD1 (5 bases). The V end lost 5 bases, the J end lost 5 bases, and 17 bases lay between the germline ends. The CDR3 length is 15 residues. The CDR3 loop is CASSPRAGWEDTQYF. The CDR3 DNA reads TGTGCCAGCAGTCCCCGGGCAGGGTGGGAAGATACGCAGTATTTT.

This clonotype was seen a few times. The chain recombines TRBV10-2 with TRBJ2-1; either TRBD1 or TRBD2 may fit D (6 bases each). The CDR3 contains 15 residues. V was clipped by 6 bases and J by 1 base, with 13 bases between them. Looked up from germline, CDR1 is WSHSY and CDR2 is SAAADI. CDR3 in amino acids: CASRWGAGSYNEQFF. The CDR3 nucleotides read TGCGCCAGCAGGTGGGGGGCCGGATCCTACAATGAGCAGTTCTTC.

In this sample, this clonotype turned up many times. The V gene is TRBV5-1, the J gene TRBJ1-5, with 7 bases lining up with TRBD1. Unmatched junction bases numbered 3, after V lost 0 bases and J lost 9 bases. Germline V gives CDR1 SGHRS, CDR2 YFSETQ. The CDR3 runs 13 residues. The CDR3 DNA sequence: TGCGCCAGCAGCTTGGAGGGGGCAGGGCCCCAGCATTTT. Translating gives CASSLEGAGPQHF.

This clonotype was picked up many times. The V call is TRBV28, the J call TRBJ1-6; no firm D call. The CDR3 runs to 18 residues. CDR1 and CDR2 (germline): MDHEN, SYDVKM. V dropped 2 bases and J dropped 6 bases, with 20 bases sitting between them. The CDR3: CASSLLSPKDGLNSPLHF. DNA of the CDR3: TGTGCCAGCAGTTTACTCAGCCCGAAGGATGGACTTAATTCACCCCTCCACTTT.

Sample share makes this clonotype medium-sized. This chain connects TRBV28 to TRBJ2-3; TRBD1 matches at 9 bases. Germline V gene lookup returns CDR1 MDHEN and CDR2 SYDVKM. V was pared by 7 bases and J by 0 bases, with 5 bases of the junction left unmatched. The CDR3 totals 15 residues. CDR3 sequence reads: CASNLQGASTDTQYF. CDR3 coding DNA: TGTGCCAGCAACTTACAGGGGGCGAGCACAGATACGCAGTATTTT.

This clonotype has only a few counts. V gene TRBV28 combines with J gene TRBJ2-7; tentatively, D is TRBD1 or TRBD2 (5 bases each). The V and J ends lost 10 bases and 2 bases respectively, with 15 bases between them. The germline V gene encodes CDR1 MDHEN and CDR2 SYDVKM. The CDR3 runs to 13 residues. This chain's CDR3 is CATFPRGPYEQYF. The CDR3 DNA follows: TGTGCCACCTTCCCACGGGGCCCCTACGAGCAGTACTTC.

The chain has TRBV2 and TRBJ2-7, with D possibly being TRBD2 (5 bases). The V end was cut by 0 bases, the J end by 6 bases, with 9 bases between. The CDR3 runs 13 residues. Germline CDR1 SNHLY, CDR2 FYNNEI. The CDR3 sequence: CASSEARGGEQYF. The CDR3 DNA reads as TGTGCCAGCAGTGAAGCTCGGGGTGGCGAGCAGTACTTC. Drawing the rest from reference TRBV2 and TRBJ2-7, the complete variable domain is EPEVTQTPSHQVTQMGQEVILRCVPISNHLYFYWYRQILGQKVEFLVSFYNNEISEKSEIFDDQFSVERPDGSNFTLKIRSTKLEDSAMYFCASSEARGGEQYFGPGTRLTVT.

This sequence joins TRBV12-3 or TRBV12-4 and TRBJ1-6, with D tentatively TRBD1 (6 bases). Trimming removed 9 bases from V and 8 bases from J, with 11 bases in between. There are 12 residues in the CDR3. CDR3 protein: CASGQRHSPLHF. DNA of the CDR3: TGTGCCAGTGGACAGAGACATTCACCCCTCCACTTT.

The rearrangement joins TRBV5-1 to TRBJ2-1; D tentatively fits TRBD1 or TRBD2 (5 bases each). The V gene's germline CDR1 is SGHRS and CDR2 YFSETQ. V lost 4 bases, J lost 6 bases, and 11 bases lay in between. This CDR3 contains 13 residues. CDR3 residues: CASSTGTFNEQFF. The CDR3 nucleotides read TGCGCCAGCAGCACCGGGACCTTCAATGAGCAGTTCTTC.

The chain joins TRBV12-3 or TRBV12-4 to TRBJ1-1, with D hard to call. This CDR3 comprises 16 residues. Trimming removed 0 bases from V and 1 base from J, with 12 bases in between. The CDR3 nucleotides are TGTGCCAGCAGTTTAGCGAGGGTTTACGCGAACACTGAAGCTTTCTTT. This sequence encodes CASSLARVYANTEAFF.

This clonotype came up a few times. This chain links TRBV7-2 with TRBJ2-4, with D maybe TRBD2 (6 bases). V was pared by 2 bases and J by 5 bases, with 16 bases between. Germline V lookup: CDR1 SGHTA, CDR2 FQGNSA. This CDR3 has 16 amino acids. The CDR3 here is CASSLRPGLPENIQYF. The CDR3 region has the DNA TGTGCCAGCAGCTTAAGGCCGGGACTTCCCGAAAACATTCAGTACTTC.